A selection of T cell receptor beta chains follows, all from one sample in a study of cytomegalovirus exposure and HLA in healthy donors. Sequencing was performed with immunoSEQ multiplex PCR; in TCRdb, only in-frame clones are kept and a portion is missing. The sample comprises about 97,000 clones, 70% to 80% of which are singletons, and less than 3.5% rests with the top ten. Input material: PBMCs. Receptors originate from a male donor in good health and CMV-seropositive. The conserved cysteine and the conserved F or W are not part of the CDR3 here. The listing skips clone size in some rows; elsewhere it reads once, few, many or a size class.

abundance: NA
v_gene: TRBV6-6
j_gene: TRBJ1-2
CDR3aa: ASSVITGGAGYT

abundance: NA
v_gene: TRBV5-6
j_gene: TRBJ2-3
CDR3aa: ASSLGLASTDTQY

abundance: NA
v_gene: TRBV2
j_gene: TRBJ2-3
CDR3aa: ASSVGQGITDTQY

abundance: NA
v_gene: TRBV5-4
j_gene: TRBJ2-3
CDR3aa: ASSLVAGGSTDTQY

abundance: NA
v_gene: TRBV7-2
j_gene: TRBJ1-4
CDR3aa: ASSLGGGATNEKLF

abundance: NA
v_gene: TRBV5-1
j_gene: TRBJ1-1
CDR3aa: ASSLGGTGAWGNH

abundance: NA
v_gene: TRBV4-3
j_gene: TRBJ2-1
CDR3aa: ASSQGVAGGPGNEQF

abundance: NA
v_gene: TRBV2
j_gene: TRBJ2-6
CDR3aa: ASSEVRTGANVLT

abundance: NA
v_gene: TRBV12-5
j_gene: TRBJ2-2
CDR3aa: ASGSGTGGPGELF

abundance: NA
v_gene: TRBV5-1
j_gene: TRBJ1-1
CDR3aa: ASSLGDYRNTEAF

abundance: few
v_gene: TRBV29-1
j_gene: TRBJ1-2
CDR3aa: SVVSGGNYGYT

abundance: NA
v_gene: TRBV5-4
j_gene: TRBJ1-2
CDR3aa: ASSPAGGHGYT

abundance: NA
v_gene: TRBV4-1
j_gene: TRBJ1-5
CDR3aa: ASSQPGQGFQPQH

abundance: NA
v_gene: TRBV7-8
j_gene: TRBJ1-1
CDR3aa: ASSSARVLLLNTEAF

abundance: few
v_gene: TRBV12-5
j_gene: TRBJ1-2
CDR3aa: ASGLAWTGSDGYT

abundance: NA
v_gene: TRBV15
j_gene: TRBJ2-7
CDR3aa: ATAPSAGSQSYEQY

abundance: NA
v_gene: TRBV30
j_gene: TRBJ2-3
CDR3aa: ACSPEADTQY

abundance: NA
v_gene: TRBV30
j_gene: TRBJ1-3
CDR3aa: AWSPTLYSGNTIY

abundance: NA
v_gene: TRBV19
j_gene: TRBJ1-1
CDR3aa: ASSDRGNTEAF

abundance: NA
v_gene: TRBV5-1
j_gene: TRBJ2-7
CDR3aa: ASSLAGDSHYEQY

abundance: NA
v_gene: TRBV2
j_gene: TRBJ1-4
CDR3aa: ASRQGNEKLF

abundance: NA
v_gene: TRBV6-5
j_gene: TRBJ1-2
CDR3aa: ASSPSATVYGYT

abundance: NA
v_gene: TRBV4-2
j_gene: TRBJ2-3
CDR3aa: ASSPSGATDTQY

abundance: NA
v_gene: TRBV30
j_gene: TRBJ2-1
CDR3aa: AWVLAGSYNEQF

abundance: NA
v_gene: TRBV5-1
j_gene: TRBJ1-1
CDR3aa: ASSLGQTNTEAF

abundance: NA
v_gene: TRBV6-5
j_gene: TRBJ1-1
CDR3aa: ASSPRENEAF

abundance: NA
v_gene: TRBV5-6
j_gene: TRBJ2-5
CDR3aa: ASSPGWGEETQY

abundance: NA
v_gene: TRBV5-4
j_gene: TRBJ2-3
CDR3aa: ASSVRPSGVDTQY

abundance: NA
v_gene: TRBV10-3
j_gene: TRBJ2-2
CDR3aa: AIRPEANTGELF

abundance: NA
v_gene: TRBV11-1
j_gene: TRBJ2-1
CDR3aa: ASSLRPSRYEQF

abundance: NA
v_gene: TRBV30
j_gene: TRBJ1-1
CDR3aa: AWTGPTSVNTEAF

abundance: NA
v_gene: TRBV27
j_gene: TRBJ1-1
CDR3aa: ASSPRTTVMNTEAF

abundance: once
v_gene: TRBV30
j_gene: TRBJ2-1
CDR3aa: AWRGTPYNEQF

abundance: NA
v_gene: TRBV2
j_gene: TRBJ1-2
CDR3aa: ASSEHSQGYT

abundance: NA
v_gene: TRBV5-5
j_gene: TRBJ2-5
CDR3aa: ASSLGGAGGGETQY

abundance: NA
v_gene: TRBV30
j_gene: TRBJ1-1
CDR3aa: ALGQGERMNTEAF

abundance: NA
v_gene: TRBV6-1
j_gene: TRBJ2-5
CDR3aa: ASSDGAGETQY

abundance: NA
v_gene: TRBV19
j_gene: TRBJ2-3
CDR3aa: ASTSSGTDTQY

abundance: NA
v_gene: TRBV7-2
j_gene: TRBJ1-2
CDR3aa: ASRSWGVTTNYGYT

abundance: NA
v_gene: TRBV11-2
j_gene: TRBJ2-7
CDR3aa: ASSLQTGVSNYEQY

abundance: NA
v_gene: TRBV7-6
j_gene: TRBJ2-1
CDR3aa: ASSRGTGGLPSGQF

abundance: few
v_gene: TRBV27
j_gene: TRBJ1-1
CDR3aa: ASSDRGNTEAF

abundance: NA
v_gene: TRBV11-3
j_gene: TRBJ2-5
CDR3aa: ASSLRTSLAETQY

abundance: NA
v_gene: TRBV2
j_gene: TRBJ1-1
CDR3aa: ASSEQGFAEAF

abundance: NA
v_gene: TRBV6-5
j_gene: TRBJ1-6
CDR3aa: ASSPRQVNSPLH

abundance: NA
v_gene: TRBV11-2
j_gene: TRBJ1-1
CDR3aa: ASSFGRGNTEAF

abundance: NA
v_gene: TRBV27
j_gene: TRBJ2-4
CDR3aa: ASSGITGAWENIQY